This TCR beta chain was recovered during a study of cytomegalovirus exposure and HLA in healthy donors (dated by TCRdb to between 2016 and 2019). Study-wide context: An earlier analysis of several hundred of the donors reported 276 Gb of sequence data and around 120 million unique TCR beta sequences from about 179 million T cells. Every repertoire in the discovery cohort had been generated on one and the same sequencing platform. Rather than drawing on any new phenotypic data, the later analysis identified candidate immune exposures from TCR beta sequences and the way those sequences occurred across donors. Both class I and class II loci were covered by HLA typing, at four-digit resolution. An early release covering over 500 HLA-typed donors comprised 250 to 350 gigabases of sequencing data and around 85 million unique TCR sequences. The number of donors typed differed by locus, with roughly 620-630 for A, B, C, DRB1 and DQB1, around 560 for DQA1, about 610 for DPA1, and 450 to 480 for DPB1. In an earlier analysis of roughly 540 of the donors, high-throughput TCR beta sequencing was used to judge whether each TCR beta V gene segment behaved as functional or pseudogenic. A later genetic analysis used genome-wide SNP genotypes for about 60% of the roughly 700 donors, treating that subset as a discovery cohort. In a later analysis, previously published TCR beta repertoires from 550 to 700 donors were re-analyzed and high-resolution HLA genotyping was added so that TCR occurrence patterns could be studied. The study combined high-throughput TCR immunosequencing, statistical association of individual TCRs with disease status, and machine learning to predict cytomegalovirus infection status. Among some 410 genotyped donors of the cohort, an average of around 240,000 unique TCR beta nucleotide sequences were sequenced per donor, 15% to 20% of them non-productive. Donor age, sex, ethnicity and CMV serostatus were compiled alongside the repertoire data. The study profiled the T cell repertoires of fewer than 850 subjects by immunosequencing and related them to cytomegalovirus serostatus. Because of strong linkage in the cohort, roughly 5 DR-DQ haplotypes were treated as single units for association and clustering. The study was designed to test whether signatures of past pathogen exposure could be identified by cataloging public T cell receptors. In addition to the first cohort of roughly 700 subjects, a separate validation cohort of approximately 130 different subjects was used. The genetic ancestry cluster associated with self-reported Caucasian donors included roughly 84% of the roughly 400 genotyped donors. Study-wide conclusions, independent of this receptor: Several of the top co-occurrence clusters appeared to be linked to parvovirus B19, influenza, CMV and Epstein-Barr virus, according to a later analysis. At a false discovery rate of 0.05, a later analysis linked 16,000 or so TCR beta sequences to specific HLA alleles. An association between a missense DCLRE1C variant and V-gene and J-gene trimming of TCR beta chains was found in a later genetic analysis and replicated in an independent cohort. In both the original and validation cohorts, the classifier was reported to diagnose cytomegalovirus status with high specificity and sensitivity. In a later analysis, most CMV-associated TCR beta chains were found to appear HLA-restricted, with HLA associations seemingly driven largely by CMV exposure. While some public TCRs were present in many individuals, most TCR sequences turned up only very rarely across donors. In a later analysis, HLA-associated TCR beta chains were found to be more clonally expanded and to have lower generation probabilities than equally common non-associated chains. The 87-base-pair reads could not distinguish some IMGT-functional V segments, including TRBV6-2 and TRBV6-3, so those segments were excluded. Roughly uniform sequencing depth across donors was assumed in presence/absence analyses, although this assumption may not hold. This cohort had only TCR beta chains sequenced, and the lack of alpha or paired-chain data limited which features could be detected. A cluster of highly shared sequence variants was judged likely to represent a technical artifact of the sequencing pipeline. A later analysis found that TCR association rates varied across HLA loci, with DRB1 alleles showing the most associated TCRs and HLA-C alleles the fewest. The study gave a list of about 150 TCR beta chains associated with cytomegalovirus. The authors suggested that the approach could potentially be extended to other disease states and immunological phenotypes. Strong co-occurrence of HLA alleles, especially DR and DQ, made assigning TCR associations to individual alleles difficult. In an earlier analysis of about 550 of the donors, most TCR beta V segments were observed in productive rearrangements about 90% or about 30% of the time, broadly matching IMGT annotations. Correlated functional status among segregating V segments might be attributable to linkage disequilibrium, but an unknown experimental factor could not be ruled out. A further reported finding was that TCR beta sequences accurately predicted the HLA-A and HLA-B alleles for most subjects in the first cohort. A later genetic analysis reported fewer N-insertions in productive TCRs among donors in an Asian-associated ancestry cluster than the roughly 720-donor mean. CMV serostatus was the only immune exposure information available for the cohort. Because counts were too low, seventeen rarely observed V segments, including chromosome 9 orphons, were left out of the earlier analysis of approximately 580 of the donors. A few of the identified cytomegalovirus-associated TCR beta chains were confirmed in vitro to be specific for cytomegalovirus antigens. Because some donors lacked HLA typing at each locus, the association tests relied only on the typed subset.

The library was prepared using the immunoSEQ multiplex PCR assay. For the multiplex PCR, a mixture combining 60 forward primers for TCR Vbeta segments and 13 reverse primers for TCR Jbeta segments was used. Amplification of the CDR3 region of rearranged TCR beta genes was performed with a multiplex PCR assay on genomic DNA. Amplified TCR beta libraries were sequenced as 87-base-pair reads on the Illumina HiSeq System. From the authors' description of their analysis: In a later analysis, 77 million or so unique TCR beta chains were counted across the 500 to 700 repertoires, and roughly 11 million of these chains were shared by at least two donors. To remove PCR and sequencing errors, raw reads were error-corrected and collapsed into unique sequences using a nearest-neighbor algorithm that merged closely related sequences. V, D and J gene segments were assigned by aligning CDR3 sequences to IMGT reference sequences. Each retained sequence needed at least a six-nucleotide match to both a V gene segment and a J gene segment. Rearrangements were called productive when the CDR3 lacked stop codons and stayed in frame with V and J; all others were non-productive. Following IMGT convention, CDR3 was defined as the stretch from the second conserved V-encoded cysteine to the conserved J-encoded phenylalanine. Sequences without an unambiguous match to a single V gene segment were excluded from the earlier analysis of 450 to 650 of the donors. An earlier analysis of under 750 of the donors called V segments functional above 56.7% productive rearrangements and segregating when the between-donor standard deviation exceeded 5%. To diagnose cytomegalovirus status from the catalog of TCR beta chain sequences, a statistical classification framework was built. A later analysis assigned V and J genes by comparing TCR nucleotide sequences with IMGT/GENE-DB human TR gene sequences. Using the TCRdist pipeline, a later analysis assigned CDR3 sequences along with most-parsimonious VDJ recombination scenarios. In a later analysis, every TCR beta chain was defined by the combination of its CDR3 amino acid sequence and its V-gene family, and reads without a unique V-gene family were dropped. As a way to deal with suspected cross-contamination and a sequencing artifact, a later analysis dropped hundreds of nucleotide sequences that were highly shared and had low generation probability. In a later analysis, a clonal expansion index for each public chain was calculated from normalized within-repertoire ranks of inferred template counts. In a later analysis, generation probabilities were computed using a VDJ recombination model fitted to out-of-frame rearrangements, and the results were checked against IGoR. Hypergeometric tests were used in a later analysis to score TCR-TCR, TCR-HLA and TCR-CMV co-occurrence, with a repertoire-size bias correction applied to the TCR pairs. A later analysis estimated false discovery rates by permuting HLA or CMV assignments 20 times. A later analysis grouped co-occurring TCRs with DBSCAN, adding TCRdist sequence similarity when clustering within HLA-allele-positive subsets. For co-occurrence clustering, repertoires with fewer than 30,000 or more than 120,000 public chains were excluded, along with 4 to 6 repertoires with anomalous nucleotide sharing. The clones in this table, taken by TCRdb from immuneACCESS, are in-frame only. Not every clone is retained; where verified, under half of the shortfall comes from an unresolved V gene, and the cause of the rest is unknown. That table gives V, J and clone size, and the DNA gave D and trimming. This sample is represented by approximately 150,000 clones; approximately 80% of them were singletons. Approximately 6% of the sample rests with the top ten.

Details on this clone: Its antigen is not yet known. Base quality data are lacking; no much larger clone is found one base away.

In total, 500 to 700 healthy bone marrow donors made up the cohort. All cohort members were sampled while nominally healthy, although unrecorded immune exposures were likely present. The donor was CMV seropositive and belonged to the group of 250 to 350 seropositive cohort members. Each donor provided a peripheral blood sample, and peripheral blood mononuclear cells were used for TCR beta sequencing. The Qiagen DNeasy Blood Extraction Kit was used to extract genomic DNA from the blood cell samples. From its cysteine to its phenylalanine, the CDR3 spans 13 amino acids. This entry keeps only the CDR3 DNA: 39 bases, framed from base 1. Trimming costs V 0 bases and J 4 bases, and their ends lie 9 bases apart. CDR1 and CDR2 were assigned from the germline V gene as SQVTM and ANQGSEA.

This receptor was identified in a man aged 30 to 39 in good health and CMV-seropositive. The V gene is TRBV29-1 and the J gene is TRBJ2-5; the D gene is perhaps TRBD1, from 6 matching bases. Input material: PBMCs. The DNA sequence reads TGCAGCGTTGAAGATCCGGACAGAGAGACCCAGTACTTC. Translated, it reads CSVEDPDRETQYF.